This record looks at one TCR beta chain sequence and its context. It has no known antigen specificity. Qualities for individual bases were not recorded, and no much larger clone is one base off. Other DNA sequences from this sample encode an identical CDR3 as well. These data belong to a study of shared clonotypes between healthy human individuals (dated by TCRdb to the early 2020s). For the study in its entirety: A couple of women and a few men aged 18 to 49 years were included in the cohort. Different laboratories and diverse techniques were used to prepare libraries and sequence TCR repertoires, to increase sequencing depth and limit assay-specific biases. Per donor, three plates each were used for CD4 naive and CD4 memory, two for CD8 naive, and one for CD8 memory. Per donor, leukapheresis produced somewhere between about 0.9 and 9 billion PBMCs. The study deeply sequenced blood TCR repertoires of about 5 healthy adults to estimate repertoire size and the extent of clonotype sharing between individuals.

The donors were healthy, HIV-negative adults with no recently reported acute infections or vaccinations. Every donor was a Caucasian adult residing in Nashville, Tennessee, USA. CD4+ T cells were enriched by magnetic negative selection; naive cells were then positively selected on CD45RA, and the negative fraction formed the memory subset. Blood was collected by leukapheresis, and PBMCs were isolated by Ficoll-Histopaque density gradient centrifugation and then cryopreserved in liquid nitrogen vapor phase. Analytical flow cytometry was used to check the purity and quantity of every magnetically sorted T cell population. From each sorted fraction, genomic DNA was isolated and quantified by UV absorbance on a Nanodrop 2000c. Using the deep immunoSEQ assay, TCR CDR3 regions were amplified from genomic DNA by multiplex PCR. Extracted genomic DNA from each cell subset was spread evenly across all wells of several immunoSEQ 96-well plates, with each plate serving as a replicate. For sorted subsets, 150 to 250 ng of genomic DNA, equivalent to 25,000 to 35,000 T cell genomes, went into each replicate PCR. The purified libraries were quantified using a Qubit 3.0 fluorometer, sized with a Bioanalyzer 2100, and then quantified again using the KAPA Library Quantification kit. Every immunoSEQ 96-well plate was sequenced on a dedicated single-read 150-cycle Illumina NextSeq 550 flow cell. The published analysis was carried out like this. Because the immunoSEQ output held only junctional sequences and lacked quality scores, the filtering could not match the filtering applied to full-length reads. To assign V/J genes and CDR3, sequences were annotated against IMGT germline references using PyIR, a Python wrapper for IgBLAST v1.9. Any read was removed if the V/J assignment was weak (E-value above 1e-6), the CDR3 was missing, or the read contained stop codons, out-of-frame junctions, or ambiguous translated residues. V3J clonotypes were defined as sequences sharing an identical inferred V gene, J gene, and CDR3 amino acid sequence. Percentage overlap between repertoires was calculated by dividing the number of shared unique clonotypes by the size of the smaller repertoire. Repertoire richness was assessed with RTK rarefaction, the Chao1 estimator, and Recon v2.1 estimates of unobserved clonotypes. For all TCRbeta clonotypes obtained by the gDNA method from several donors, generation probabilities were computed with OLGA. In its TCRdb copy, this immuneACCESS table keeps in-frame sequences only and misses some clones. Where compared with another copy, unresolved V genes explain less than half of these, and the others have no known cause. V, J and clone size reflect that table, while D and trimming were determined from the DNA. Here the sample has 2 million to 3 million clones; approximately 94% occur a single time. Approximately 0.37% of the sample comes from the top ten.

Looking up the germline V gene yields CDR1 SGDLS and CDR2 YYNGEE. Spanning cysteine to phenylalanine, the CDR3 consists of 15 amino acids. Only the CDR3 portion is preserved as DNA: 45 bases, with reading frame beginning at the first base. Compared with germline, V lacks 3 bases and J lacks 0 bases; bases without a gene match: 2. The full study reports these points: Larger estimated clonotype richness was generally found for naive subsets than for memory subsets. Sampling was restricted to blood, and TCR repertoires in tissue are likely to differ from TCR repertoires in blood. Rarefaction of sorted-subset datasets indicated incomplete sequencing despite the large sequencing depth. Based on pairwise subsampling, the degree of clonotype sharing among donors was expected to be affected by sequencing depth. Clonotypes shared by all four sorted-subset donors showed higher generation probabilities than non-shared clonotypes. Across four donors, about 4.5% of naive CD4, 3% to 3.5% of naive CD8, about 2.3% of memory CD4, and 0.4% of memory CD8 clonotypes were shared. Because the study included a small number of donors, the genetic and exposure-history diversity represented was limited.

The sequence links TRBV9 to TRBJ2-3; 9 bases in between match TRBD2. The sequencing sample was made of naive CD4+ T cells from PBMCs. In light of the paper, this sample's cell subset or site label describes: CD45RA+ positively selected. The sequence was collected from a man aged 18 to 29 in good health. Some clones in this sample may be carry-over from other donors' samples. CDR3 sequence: CASSATSGSTDTQYF. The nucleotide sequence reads TGTGCCAGCAGCGCGACTAGCGGTAGCACAGATACGCAGTATTTT.